The next 14 T cell receptor beta chains were all read from a single sample in a study of T cells in Graves' hyperthyroidism and ophthalmopathy. Amplified regions were TCR beta CDR3 sequences from RNA transcripts. The HTBI primer set served for first-round RT-PCR of the TCR CDR3. TCRdb reanalysed the multiplex PCR reads using MiXCR and keeps one entry per CDR3 protein. The sample has around 700,000 distinct CDR3 sequences, roughly a sixth seen once. The sequencing sample was made of blood. Receptors were obtained from a woman aged 45-59 years with Graves' hyperthyroidism that later progressed to Graves' ophthalmopathy.

This clonotype was seen ten or more times. The rearrangement uses TRBV12-3 or TRBV12-4 and TRBJ1-4, with a tentative D call TRBD1 (6 bases). The ends were cut back, 1 base at V and 4 bases at J, with 10 bases in the middle. This CDR3 spans 15 amino acids. CDR3 coding DNA: TGTGCCAGCAGTTTAGAGGACAGCTTTAATGAAAAACTGTTTTTT. It translates to CASSLEDSFNEKLFF.

This clonotype was seen repeatedly, ten times or more. The chain carries TRBV20-1 and TRBJ2-5; a weak D match, TRBD1 (5 bases). The V gene's germline CDR1 is DFQATT and CDR2 SNEGSKA (reference sequence). This CDR3 spans 14 amino acids. Trimming cost V 6 bases and J 5 bases, with 19 bases left between them. The chain's CDR3 is CSAPGQGSRETQYF. The CDR3, as DNA: TGCAGTGCCCCAGGCCAGGGTAGCAGGGAGACCCAGTACTTC.

This clonotype was observed at least ten times. This rearrangement joins TRBV20-1 to TRBJ2-1, with 11 bases aligning to TRBD2. The CDR3 has 15 amino acids. Germline V CDR1 and CDR2: DFQATT, SNEGSKA (reference sequence). The junction had 4 bases not matched to a gene; V was cut back by 5 bases and J by 1 base. CDR3 loop: CSAQGLAASYNEQFF. DNA for the CDR3: TGCAGTGCTCAGGGACTAGCGGCTTCCTACAATGAGCAGTTCTTC.

The genes are TRBV6-9 and TRBJ1-5; no definite D call. V was cut by 3 bases and J by 6 bases, with 27 bases left in between. Germline V gene data show CDR1 as MNHGY and CDR2 as SVAAGI. CDR3 length: 19 amino acids. Written as DNA, the CDR3 is TGTGCCAGCAGTTACCTGATCGAGCCGGGAGCGGTGGTAGGTCAGCCCCAGCATTTT. Protein product: CASSYLIEPGAVVGQPQHF.

This clonotype showed up just a few times. The chain joins TRBV7-6 to TRBJ2-5, with 11 bases identical to TRBD2. J gave up 1 base and V 2 bases, and 9 bases lay outside the gene matches. In germline, CDR1 is SGHVS, CDR2 FNYEAQ. The CDR3 spans 18 residues. The CDR3 sequence: CASSLRLAGGATQETQYF. CDR3 nucleotides: TGTGCCAGCAGCTTACGTCTAGCGGGGGGAGCAACCCAAGAGACCCAGTACTTC.

The chain combines TRBV5-5 with TRBJ2-3; TRBD1 is a possible D gene (6 bases). This CDR3 region has 16 residues. V lost 2 bases to trimming and J lost 1 base, with 14 bases between them. The germline gives CDR1 SGHKS, CDR2 YYEKEE (reference sequence). This CDR3 is CASSLIVGGGTDTQYF. CDR3 coding DNA: TGTGCCAGCAGCTTAATCGTAGGGGGTGGCACAGATACGCAGTATTTT.

This clonotype has just a few counts. The CDR3 reads CASSFNRDRGGSQGYTF. CDR3 DNA sequence: TGTGCCAGCAGTTTCAACCGGGACAGGGGTGGATCGCAAGGCTACACCTTC. The chain links TRBV6-2 or TRBV6-3 to TRBJ1-2; 10 bases are a match to TRBD1. The V and J ends lost 4 bases and 8 bases, in that order; junction bases with no gene match: 16. This CDR3 comprises 17 residues. From germline, CDR1 is MNHEY and CDR2 SVGEGT.

The chain uses TRBV5-1 and TRBJ1-5; D may be TRBD1 (6 bases). Per the germline V gene, CDR1 is SGHRS and CDR2 is YFSETQ. The V gene lost 0 bases and the J gene lost 7 bases, with 11 bases spanning the gap. The CDR3 is made up of 14 amino acids. This CDR3 is CASSLGRGEQPQHF. DNA for the CDR3: TGCGCCAGCAGCTTGGGAAGGGGGGAACAGCCCCAGCATTTT.

This clonotype was detected ten times or more. The J gene is TRBJ1-5, the V gene TRBV12-3 or TRBV12-4, with D unclear. The germline V and J ends were trimmed by 5 bases and 3 bases, with 23 bases remaining between them. The CDR3 spans 18 residues. Written as DNA, the CDR3 is TGTGCCAGCAGTGCAAGGAGACTCAGGACGGGCCTCAATCAGCCCCAGCATTTT. Translating gives CASSARRLRTGLNQPQHF.

This clonotype was recorded a few times. The rearrangement links TRBV6-6 to TRBJ1-2; D not certain. Trimming removed 0 bases from V and 8 bases from J, with 10 bases in between. Germline-derived CDR1 and CDR2 are MNHNY and SVGAGI (reference sequence). The CDR3 consists of 13 residues. Here the CDR3 reads CASSYSGAGGYTF. DNA for the CDR3: TGTGCCAGCAGTTACTCAGGCGCGGGGGGCTACACCTTC.

This clonotype was recorded a few times. The J gene is TRBJ2-3, the V gene TRBV6-1; 13 bases match TRBD2. Germline V gene lookup returns CDR1 MNHNS and CDR2 SASEGT. Germline trimming cut 7 bases from V and 0 bases from J; bases unmatched to any gene: 7. The CDR3 runs to 17 residues. CDR3 nucleotides: TGTGCCAGCACTCCGGGACTAGCGGGGCGGAGCACAGATACGCAGTATTTT. It codes for CASTPGLAGRSTDTQYF.

This clonotype was counted only a few times. V and J are TRBV3-1 and TRBJ2-7; D uncertain. Trimming took 1 base from V and 2 from J, leaving 9 bases between them. This CDR3 is 14 amino acids long. CDR1 is LGHDT and CDR2 is YNNKEL in the germline V gene (reference sequence). The chain's CDR3 is CASSQVPSTYEQYF. The CDR3 DNA follows: TGTGCCAGCAGCCAAGTTCCAAGTACCTACGAGCAGTACTTC.

This clonotype has a count of ten or more. V is TRBV20-1 and J is TRBJ2-7, with D possibly being TRBD1 (6 bases). Germline assignment: CDR1 DFQATT and CDR2 SNEGSKA (reference sequence). CDR3 length: 14 amino acids. V gave up 2 bases and J gave up 4 bases, with 15 bases separating them. The CDR3 nucleotides are TGCAGTGCTAGAATCCCTCGGACAGAATACGAGCAGTACTTC. Translating it yields CSARIPRTEYEQYF.

This clonotype has at least ten counts. V gene TRBV20-1 combines with J gene TRBJ2-7, with 7 bases lining up with TRBD1. The ends lost 1 base at V and 2 bases at J; junction bases unmatched: 8. The CDR3 is made up of 15 amino acids. Per germline, CDR1 DFQATT and CDR2 SNEGSKA (reference sequence). The CDR3 protein is CSARAQGVPTYEQYF. CDR3 coding DNA: TGCAGTGCTAGAGCCCAGGGGGTACCTACCTACGAGCAGTACTTC.